The clone carrying this TCR beta chain was picked up a small number of times. The antigen remains undetermined. A read error may produce the germline difference seen at one junction end. The data were obtained in a study of beta chain features in type 1 diabetes. Study-wide context: Examined across all samples were some 99 million sorted cells. General study results and limits: Patients with type 1 diabetes showed fewer VDJ junction insertions and more deletions. The study found that naive, central memory and Treg TCRB repertoires appeared more similar in patients than in healthy donors. People with Type 1 diabetes carried modestly yet significantly shorter TCRB CDR3s in all four CD4+ subsets.

All of the isolated RNA was reverse transcribed, so expressed TCRB transcripts were sequenced. About 3.6 million reads per sample on average were obtained from naive, central memory and regulatory T cell samples. Produced via immunoSEQ multiplex PCR; TCRdb's table is partial and in-frame only. The sample holds some 330,000 clones; around 12% are singletons and the top ten take around 0.0099%. The CDR3 sequence is 13 residues long. Per germline, CDR1 SGHDT and CDR2 YYEEEE. The sample comprised naive CD4+ T cells from blood. The receptor was isolated from a woman aged 18-29 years with type 1 diabetes. The rearrangement joins TRBV5-6 to TRBJ2-1, with TRBD1 matching 9 bases. DNA of the CDR3: TGTGCCAGCAGCTCTTATGAAGGGACAGGGCTAGTCTTC. Its translation: CASSSYEGTGLVF.